This T cell receptor (beta chain) is from a study of blood T cell repertoires in COVID-19. The wider study: Material from acute and convalescent COVID-19 was sourced from the United States, Italy and Spain.

Individuals drawn from some 25 US areas were about 18 to 100 years old. Original processing notes: Estimation of nucleated cell counts was performed using reference gene primer amplification. TCRdb's copy holds only in-frame clones and misses some; the assay was immunoSEQ multiplex PCR. Clone size and V and J calls were adopted from that table, with D and trimming inferred from the DNA. The sample has about 330,000 clones, approximately 87% seen once. With 2 bases removed from V and 1 base from J, the gap between germline ends came to 7 bases. The CDR3 consists of 14 residues. CDR1 is SGHDT, CDR2 YYEEEE, per germline. This clone has just one count.

The chain couples TRBV5-6 to TRBJ1-3; D is unresolved. The sequenced material came from PBMCs or T cells enriched from blood (not recorded which). The sequence was collected from a woman aged 30 to 39 who had recovered from COVID-19. The CDR3 reads CASSFPVSGNTIYF. The CDR3, as DNA: TGTGCCAGCAGCTTCCCTGTTTCTGGAAACACCATATATTTT.